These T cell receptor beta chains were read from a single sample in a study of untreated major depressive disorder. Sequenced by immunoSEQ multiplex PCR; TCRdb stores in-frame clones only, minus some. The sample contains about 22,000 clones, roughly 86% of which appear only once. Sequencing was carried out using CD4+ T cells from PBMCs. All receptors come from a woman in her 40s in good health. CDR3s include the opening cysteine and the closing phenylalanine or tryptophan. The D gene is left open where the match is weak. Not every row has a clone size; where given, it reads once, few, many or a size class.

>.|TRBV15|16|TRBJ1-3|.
CATSRDVGKVGNTIYF
TGTGCCACCAGCAGAGATGTGGGAAAGGTTGGAAACACCATATATTTT
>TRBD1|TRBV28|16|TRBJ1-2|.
CASNTLGQGEDYGYTF
TGTGCCAGCAATACGTTAGGACAGGGAGAGGACTATGGCTACACCTTC
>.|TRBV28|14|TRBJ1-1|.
CASSLRRMNTEAFF
TGTGCCAGCAGTTTAAGACGGATGAACACTGAAGCTTTCTTT
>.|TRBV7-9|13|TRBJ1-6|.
CASSLEVQSPLHF
TGTGCCAGCAGCTTAGAGGTCCAATCACCCCTCCACTTT
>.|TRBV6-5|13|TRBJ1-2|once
CASTPVGGWGYTF
TGTGCCAGCACCCCTGTGGGGGGATGGGGCTACACCTTC
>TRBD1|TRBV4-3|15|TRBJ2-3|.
CASSQSGGTGDTQYF
TGCGCCAGCAGCCAAAGCGGAGGGACAGGTGATACGCAGTATTTT
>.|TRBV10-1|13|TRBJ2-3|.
CASSESLADTQYF
TGCGCCAGCAGTGAGTCGTTGGCAGATACGCAGTATTTT
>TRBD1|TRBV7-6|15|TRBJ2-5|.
CASSREGQGRETQYF
TGTGCCAGCAGCCGAGAGGGACAGGGCCGAGAGACCCAGTACTTC
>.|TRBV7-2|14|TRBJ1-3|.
CASSLAGPGNTIYF
TGTGCCAGCAGCTTAGCGGGCCCCGGAAACACCATATATTTT
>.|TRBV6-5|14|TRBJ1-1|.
CASNLGRMNTEAFF
TGTGCCAGCAACTTGGGACGGATGAACACTGAAGCTTTCTTT
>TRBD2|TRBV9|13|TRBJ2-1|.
CASSVTSGTEQFF
TGTGCCAGCAGCGTAACTAGCGGGACTGAGCAGTTCTTC
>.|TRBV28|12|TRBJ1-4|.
CASSSGRQKLFF
TGTGCCAGCAGCTCAGGGAGGCAAAAACTGTTTTTT
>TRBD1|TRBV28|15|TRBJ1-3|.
CASSLRGTSGNTIYF
TGTGCCAGCAGCCTCAGGGGGACCTCTGGAAACACCATATATTTT
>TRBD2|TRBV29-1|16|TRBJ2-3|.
CSVGGLAGDLADTQYF
TGCAGCGTTGGAGGACTAGCGGGGGACTTAGCAGATACGCAGTATTTT
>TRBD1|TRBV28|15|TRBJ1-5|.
CASSLGTGYDQPQHF
TGTGCCAGCAGTTTAGGGACAGGGTACGATCAGCCCCAGCATTTT
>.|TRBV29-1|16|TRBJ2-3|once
CSVEVRGRFFTDTQYF
TGCAGCGTTGAAGTCAGGGGACGATTTTTCACAGATACGCAGTATTTT
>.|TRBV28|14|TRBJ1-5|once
CASSSGGSNQPQHF
TGTGCCAGCAGTTCCGGGGGCTCCAATCAGCCCCAGCATTTT
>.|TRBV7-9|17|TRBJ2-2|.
CASSPGTPRSNTGELFF
TGTGCCAGCAGCCCCGGGACACCTAGATCGAACACCGGGGAGCTGTTTTTT
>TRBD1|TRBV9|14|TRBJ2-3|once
CASSAGQGTDTQYF
TGTGCCAGCAGCGCGGGACAGGGCACAGATACGCAGTATTTT
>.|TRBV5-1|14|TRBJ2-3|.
CASSLWQGQDTQYF
TGCGCCAGCAGCTTGTGGCAGGGTCAAGATACGCAGTATTTT
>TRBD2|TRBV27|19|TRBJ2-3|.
CASSLGGTSGRISTDTQYF
TGTGCCAGCAGTTTGGGAGGGACTAGCGGGAGGATTAGCACAGATACGCAGTATTTT
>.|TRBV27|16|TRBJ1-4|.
CASTTLSGRQNEKLFF
TGTGCCAGCACCACCCTGAGTGGTCGCCAGAATGAAAAACTGTTTTTT
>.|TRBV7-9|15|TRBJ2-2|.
CASSSWTKNTGELFF
TGTGCCAGCAGCTCCTGGACCAAAAACACCGGGGAGCTGTTTTTT
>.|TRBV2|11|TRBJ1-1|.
CASSEGTEAFF
TGTGCCAGCAGTGAAGGGACTGAAGCTTTCTTT
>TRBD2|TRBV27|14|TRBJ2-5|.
CASRPTSGGETQYF
TGTGCCAGCAGGCCAACTAGCGGGGGAGAGACCCAGTACTTC
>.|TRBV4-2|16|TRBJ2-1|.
CASSQGRQGGSNEQFF
TGTGCCAGCAGCCAGGGTCGGCAGGGTGGTTCAAATGAGCAGTTCTTC
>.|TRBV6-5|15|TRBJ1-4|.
CASSGRTSTNEKLFF
TGTGCCAGCTCCGGCAGAACCTCAACTAATGAAAAACTGTTTTTT
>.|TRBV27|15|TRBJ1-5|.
CASSLEGLGGQPQHF
TGTGCCAGCAGTTTAGAGGGGTTAGGCGGTCAGCCCCAGCATTTT
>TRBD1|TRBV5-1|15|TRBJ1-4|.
CASSFQGQGYEKLFF
TGCGCCAGCAGCTTCCAGGGACAGGGGTATGAAAAACTGTTTTTT
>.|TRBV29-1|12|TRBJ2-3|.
CSVEKGVDTQYF
TGCAGCGTTGAAAAGGGGGTAGATACGCAGTATTTT
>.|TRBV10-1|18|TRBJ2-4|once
CASSDFQAGDAAKNIQYF
TGCGCCAGCAGTGATTTCCAGGCCGGAGACGCGGCCAAAAACATTCAGTACTTC
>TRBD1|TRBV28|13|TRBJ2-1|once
CASRETGINEQFF
TGTGCCAGCAGGGAGACAGGGATCAATGAGCAGTTCTTC
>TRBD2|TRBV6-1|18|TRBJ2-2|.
CASSELPPSGKGSGELFF
TGTGCCAGCAGTGAATTACCTCCTAGCGGGAAAGGGTCCGGGGAGCTGTTTTTT
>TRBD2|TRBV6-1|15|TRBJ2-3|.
CASSLWSGGIDTQYF
TGTGCCAGCAGCCTATGGTCGGGGGGGATAGATACGCAGTATTTT
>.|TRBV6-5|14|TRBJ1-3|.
CASRVSFSGNTIYF
TGTGCCAGCAGGGTCTCTTTTTCTGGAAACACCATATATTTT
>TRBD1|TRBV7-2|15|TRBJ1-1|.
CASSFSDRMGTEAFF
TGTGCCAGCAGCTTTTCGGACAGGATGGGCACTGAAGCTTTCTTT
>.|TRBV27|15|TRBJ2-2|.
CASSPLSGSTGELFF
TGTGCCAGCAGTCCGCTTAGCGGATCCACCGGGGAGCTGTTTTTT
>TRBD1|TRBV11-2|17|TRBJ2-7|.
CASSGGQALLRGGEQYF
TGTGCCAGCAGCGGGGGACAGGCGCTTTTACGTGGAGGGGAGCAGTACTTC
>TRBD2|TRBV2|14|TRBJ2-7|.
CASSPSGTAYEQYF
TGTGCCAGCAGCCCTAGCGGGACCGCCTACGAGCAGTACTTC
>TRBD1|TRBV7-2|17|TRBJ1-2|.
CASSLLGSGQGHYGYTF
TGTGCCAGCAGCTTATTGGGATCGGGACAGGGGCACTATGGCTACACCTTC
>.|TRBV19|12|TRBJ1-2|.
CASRGGFYGYTF
TGTGCCAGTAGGGGCGGATTCTATGGCTACACCTTC
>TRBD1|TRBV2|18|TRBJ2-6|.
CASSYWGRQGTGANVLTF
TGTGCCAGCAGCTATTGGGGGAGACAGGGAACTGGGGCCAACGTCCTGACTTTC
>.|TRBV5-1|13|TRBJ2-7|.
CASRSSGSYEQYF
TGCGCCAGCAGATCGTCGGGGTCCTACGAGCAGTACTTC
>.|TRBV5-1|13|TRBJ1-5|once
CASSLDSNQPQHF
TGCGCCAGCAGCCTCGATAGCAATCAGCCCCAGCATTTT
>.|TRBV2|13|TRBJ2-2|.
CASRNPLPGELFF
TGTGCCAGCAGGAACCCCCTTCCCGGGGAGCTGTTTTTT
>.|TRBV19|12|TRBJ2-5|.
CASSMRAETQYF
TGTGCCAGTAGTATGAGGGCGGAGACCCAGTACTTC
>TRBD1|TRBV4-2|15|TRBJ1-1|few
CASSRTGTGNTEAFF
TGTGCCAGCAGCCGGACCGGGACAGGGAACACTGAAGCTTTCTTT
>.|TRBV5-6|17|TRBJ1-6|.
CARLKTTTRRQESPLHF
TGTGCCAGACTTAAAACTACTACACGGAGACAAGAATCACCCCTCCACTTT
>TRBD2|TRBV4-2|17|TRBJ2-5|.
CASSQAGTSGGQETQYF
TGTGCCAGCAGCCAAGCAGGGACTAGCGGGGGGCAAGAGACCCAGTACTTC
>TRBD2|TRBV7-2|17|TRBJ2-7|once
CASSSGTSGRGGYEQYF
TGTGCCAGCAGCTCAGGGACTAGCGGGAGAGGAGGCTACGAGCAGTACTTC
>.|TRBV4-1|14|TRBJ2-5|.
CASSLAVVGETQYF
TGCGCCAGCAGCTTAGCGGTGGTTGGAGAGACCCAGTACTTC
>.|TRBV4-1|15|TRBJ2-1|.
CASSQDGVGGTEQFF
TGCGCCAGCAGCCAAGATGGGGTCGGGGGTACTGAGCAGTTCTTC
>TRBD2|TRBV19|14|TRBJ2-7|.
CASSIGLAGGEQYF
TGTGCCAGTAGTATTGGACTAGCGGGAGGGGAGCAGTACTTC
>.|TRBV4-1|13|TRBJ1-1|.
CASSQGRFTEAFF
TGCGCCAGCAGCCAAGGTCGATTCACTGAAGCTTTCTTT
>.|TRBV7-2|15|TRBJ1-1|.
CASSPTGLGNTEAFF
TGTGCCAGCAGCCCGACCGGGCTGGGGAACACTGAAGCTTTCTTT